The 21 T cell receptor beta chains below were found in one sample sequenced in a study of Graves' ophthalmopathy and Graves' hyperthyroidism. RNA served as the template for amplifying TCR beta CDR3 regions. The authors performed first-round RT-PCR with HTBI primers and then a second-round multiplex PCR. Each CDR3 protein is one row after TCRdb ran MiXCR on the multiplex PCR reads. Of approximately 380,000 distinct CDR3 sequences in the sample, 21% are singletons; the top ten hold roughly 3.2%. The sequenced sample consisted of peripheral blood. The receptors shown here come from a woman between 18 and 29 years old with stable Graves' hyperthyroidism.

This clonotype was counted between two and nine times. The chain combines TRBV28 with TRBJ1-2; D ambiguous. The V gene lost 11 bases and the J gene lost 1 base, with 11 bases spanning the gap. The CDR3 covers 12 residues. From germline, CDR1 is MDHEN and CDR2 SYDVKM. As DNA, the CDR3 is TGTGCCGTACACAGCCTTAACTATGGCTACACCTTC. Its protein product is CAVHSLNYGYTF.

This clonotype was recorded at least ten times. The chain carries TRBV15 and TRBJ2-5; D may match TRBD1 or TRBD2 (5 bases each). With 1 base removed from V and 5 bases from J, the gap between germline ends came to 20 bases. CDR1 is LNHNV and CDR2 is YYDKDF in the germline V gene (reference sequence). The CDR3 sequence is 17 residues long. DNA of the CDR3: TGTGCCACCAGCAGAGCTCTGGGGCAGGGACCATCCGAGACCCAGTACTTC. It encodes CATSRALGQGPSETQYF.

Worth noting for this clonotype: A much larger clone sits a single nucleotide away, making a read error possible. V is TRBV6-5 and J is TRBJ1-5; TRBD1 is a possible D gene (6 bases). Germline CDR1 reads MNHEY; CDR2 reads SVGAGI. The CDR3 length is 15 residues. Written as DNA, the CDR3 is TGTGCCGGCAGTTTATCGACAGGCCCCAATCAGCCCCAGCATTTT. Its translation is CAGSLSTGPNQPQHF.

This rearrangement joins TRBV6-1 to TRBJ2-6; D is unresolved. The DNA end favors TRBJ1-2, so the J call may be wrong. The CDR3 consists of 11 residues. Germline-derived CDR1 and CDR2 are MNHNS and SASEGT. CDR3 in amino acids: CASTPGEGYTF. The CDR3 DNA reads as TGTGCCAGCACTCCAGGAGAAGGTTACACCTTC.

The chain recombines TRBV10-3 with TRBJ1-1; D not resolved. The CDR3 has 14 residues. Trimming removed 6 bases at V and 3 bases at J, with 14 bases between. Germline assignment: CDR1 ENHRY and CDR2 SYGVKD. CDR3 nucleotide sequence: TGTGCCATCAGACTCGGAAGGAGTCACACTGAAGCTTTCTTT. As protein: CAIRLGRSHTEAFF.

This chain links TRBV6-2 or TRBV6-3 with TRBJ1-2; D is unresolved. The germline CDR1 and CDR2 sequences are MNHEY and SVGEGT. The ends were cut back, 2 bases at V and 8 bases at J, with 12 bases in the middle. The CDR3 is made up of 13 amino acids. The CDR3: CASSYGIEKGYTF. The CDR3 bases are TGTGCCAGCAGTTACGGGATAGAGAAAGGCTACACCTTC.

V gene TRBV7-2 combines with J gene TRBJ2-7, with D possibly matching TRBD1 (5 bases). V dropped 4 bases and J dropped 5 bases, with 12 bases sitting between them. CDR1 is SGHTA and CDR2 is FQGNSA in the germline V gene. The CDR3 has 13 amino acids. Written as DNA, the CDR3 is TGTGCCAGCAGCTCAAGGACATTCGACGAGCAGTACTTC. As protein: CASSSRTFDEQYF.

CDR3: CSAEPRETQYF. The CDR3 nucleotides are TGCAGTGCGGAACCACGGGAGACCCAGTACTTC. This chain uses TRBV20-1 with TRBJ2-5; D remains ambiguous. The CDR3 has 11 residues. The germline V and J ends were trimmed by 6 bases and 5 bases, with 10 bases remaining between them. Germline V lookup: CDR1 DFQATT, CDR2 SNEGSKA (reference sequence).

The table lists this clonotype with a few counts. The CDR3, as DNA: TGTGCCACCGAGGGGCTAGCGGAGAACACCGGGGAGCTGTTTTTT. Residues: CATEGLAENTGELFF. The chain employs TRBV24-1 and TRBJ2-2, with 7 bases that match TRBD2. CDR3 size: 15 residues. J was trimmed by 1 base and V by 9 bases; bases with no gene match: 7. Germline lookup yields CDR1 KGHDR and CDR2 SFDVKD.

This clonotype was detected many times. The chain is built from TRBV4-1 and TRBJ2-7; possible D gene TRBD2, 6 bases. Germline V gene sequence: CDR1 MGHRA, CDR2 YSYEKL. V was pared by 4 bases and J by 2 bases, with 9 bases between. The CDR3 length is 13 residues. CDR3 bases: TGCGCCAGCAGCCCGGGACTTACCTACGAGCAGTACTTC. Amino acid sequence: CASSPGLTYEQYF.

In its sample, this clonotype was seen many times. V and J are TRBV25-1 and TRBJ2-5; TRBD1 is a possible D gene (6 bases). The V gene lost 1 base and the J gene lost 0 bases, with 12 bases spanning the gap. CDR3 length: 16 amino acids. The germline V gene has CDR1 MGHDK and CDR2 SYGVNS. CDR3 loop: CASSESEGDNQETQYF. Written as DNA, the CDR3 is TGTGCCAGCAGTGAATCCGAGGGGGACAACCAAGAGACCCAGTACTTC. Combining the CDR3 with reference TRBV25-1 and TRBJ2-5 gives the whole variable domain EADIYQTPRYLVIGTGKKITLECSQTMGHDKMYWYQQDPGMELHLIHYSYGVNSTEKGDLSSESTVSRIRTEHFPLTLESARPSHTSQYLCASSESEGDNQETQYFGPGTRLLVL.

Comment on this clonotype: Since a much larger clone is just one base distant, this may be a read error. Here the CDR3 reads CASSSTGVLQETHYF. CDR3 coding DNA: TGTGCCAGCAGCTCGACAGGGGTTCTCCAAGAGACCCACTACTTC. The chain employs TRBV2 and TRBJ2-5; 8 bases are a match to TRBD1. The CDR3 is 15 residues long. The germline V gene has CDR1 SNHLY and CDR2 FYNNEI.

In its sample, this clonotype was seen many times. The chain carries TRBV5-1 and TRBJ2-5; 10 nucleotides align to TRBD2. Unmatched junction bases numbered 5, after V lost 4 bases and J lost 2 bases. The CDR3 consists of 15 residues. From germline, CDR1 is SGHRS and CDR2 YFSETQ. This CDR3 is CASSSLSGRQETQYF. In DNA form, the CDR3 reads TGCGCCAGCAGCAGTCTTAGCGGGAGGCAAGAGACCCAGTACTTC.

This clonotype was recorded many times. This rearrangement joins TRBV20-1 to TRBJ1-2, with D uncertain. This CDR3 region has 12 residues. Germline values: CDR1 DFQATT, CDR2 SNEGSKA (reference sequence). V was pared by 3 bases and J by 4 bases, with 9 bases between. The CDR3 DNA reads TGCAGTGCTAGTGTCTCCAGCTATGGCTACACCTTC. Amino acids: CSASVSSYGYTF.

In this sample, this clonotype turned up many times. The J gene is TRBJ2-4, the V gene TRBV25-1, with D tentatively TRBD1 (7 bases). Germline V gene data show CDR1 as MGHDK and CDR2 as SYGVNS. The CDR3 has 14 amino acids. The V gene lost 1 base and the J gene lost 8 bases, with 12 bases spanning the gap. The CDR3 nucleotides read TGTGCCAGCAGTGAATCCACAGGGGAGGACATTCAGTACTTC. Protein sequence: CASSESTGEDIQYF. Combining the CDR3 with reference TRBV25-1 and TRBJ2-4 gives the whole variable domain EADIYQTPRYLVIGTGKKITLECSQTMGHDKMYWYQQDPGMELHLIHYSYGVNSTEKGDLSSESTVSRIRTEHFPLTLESARPSHTSQYLCASSESTGEDIQYFGAGTRLSVL.

The V and J genes are TRBV10-2 and TRBJ2-7; tentative D call: TRBD2 (5 bases). This CDR3 is built from 17 residues. V dropped 1 base and J dropped 3 bases, with 19 bases sitting between them. Looked up from germline, CDR1 is WSHSY and CDR2 is SAAADI. CDR3 sequence (DNA): TGCGCCAGCAGTGAGTTGGCCCGGGGTCTTATTTACTACGAGCAGTACTTC. The encoded protein is CASSELARGLIYYEQYF.

The sample holds many counts of this clonotype. CDR3 in amino acids: CSARSSGSYEQYF. CDR3 sequence (DNA): TGCAGTGCTAGGTCTAGCGGGAGTTACGAGCAGTACTTC. V gene TRBV20-1 combines with J gene TRBJ2-7; TRBD2 agrees at 10 bases. Germline V gives CDR1 DFQATT, CDR2 SNEGSKA (reference sequence). The junction had 3 bases not matched to a gene; V was cut back by 3 bases and J by 4 bases. This CDR3 region has 13 residues.

The chain combines TRBV6-1 with TRBJ1-3; D is perhaps TRBD1 (6 bases). With 6 bases removed from V and 0 bases from J, the gap between germline ends came to 12 bases. The germline V gene encodes CDR1 MNHNS and CDR2 SASEGT. This CDR3 is built from 15 residues. CDR3 region: CASRRTAFSGNTIYF. The CDR3 DNA is TGTGCCAGCAGGCGGACAGCTTTCTCTGGAAACACCATATATTTT.

This clonotype was observed many times. The chain uses TRBV5-1 and TRBJ1-2; TRBD1 matches at 8 bases. V shed 3 bases and J 3 bases; nucleotides not matched to a gene: 10. This CDR3 spans 16 amino acids. CDR1 and CDR2 (germline): SGHRS, YFSETQ. The CDR3 is CASSSITQGADYGYTF. CDR3 nucleotides: TGCGCCAGCAGCTCTATTACGCAGGGGGCGGACTATGGCTACACCTTC.

This clonotype came up many times. The chain employs TRBV11-2 and TRBJ2-7, with a tentative D call TRBD2 (6 bases). Germline V gives CDR1 SGHAT, CDR2 FQNNGV. V shed 3 bases and J shed 2 bases, with 14 bases lying between them. The CDR3 is made up of 15 amino acids. CDR3 protein: CASSLAGSGAYEQYF. CDR3 DNA: TGTGCCAGCAGCTTGGCCGGTAGCGGAGCCTACGAGCAGTACTTC.

This clonotype was found many times. The J gene is TRBJ1-1, the V gene TRBV6-1; a possible D gene is TRBD1 (5 bases). This CDR3 has 11 amino acids. The V gene lost 7 bases and the J gene lost 5 bases, with 8 bases spanning the gap. Germline-derived CDR1 and CDR2 are MNHNS and SASEGT. Written as DNA, the CDR3 is TGTGCCAGCAAAGAGGGGACTGAAGCTTTCTTT. Translating gives CASKEGTEAFF.